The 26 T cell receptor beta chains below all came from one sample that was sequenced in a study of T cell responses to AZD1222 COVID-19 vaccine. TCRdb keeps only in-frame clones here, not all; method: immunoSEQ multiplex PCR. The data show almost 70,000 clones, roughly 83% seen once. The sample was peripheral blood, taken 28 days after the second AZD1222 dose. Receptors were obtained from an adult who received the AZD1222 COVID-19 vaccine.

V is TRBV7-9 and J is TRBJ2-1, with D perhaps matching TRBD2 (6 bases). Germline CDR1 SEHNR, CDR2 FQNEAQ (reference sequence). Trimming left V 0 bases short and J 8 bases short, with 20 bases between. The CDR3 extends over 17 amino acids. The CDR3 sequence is CASSLARDSRVVYEQFF. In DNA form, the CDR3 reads TGTGCCAGCAGCTTAGCGAGGGACTCTAGAGTAGTTTATGAGCAGTTCTTC.

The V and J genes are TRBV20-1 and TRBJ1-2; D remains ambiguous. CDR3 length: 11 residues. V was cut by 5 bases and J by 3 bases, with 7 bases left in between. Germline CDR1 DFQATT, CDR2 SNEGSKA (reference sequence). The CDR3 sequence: CSAWPDYGYTF. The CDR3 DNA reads TGCAGTGCTTGGCCAGACTATGGCTACACCTTC.

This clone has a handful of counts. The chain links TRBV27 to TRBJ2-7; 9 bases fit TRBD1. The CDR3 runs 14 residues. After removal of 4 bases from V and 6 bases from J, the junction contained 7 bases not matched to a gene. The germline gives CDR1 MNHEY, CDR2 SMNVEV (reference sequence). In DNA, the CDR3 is TGTGCCAGCAGTTCCCTGGGACAGGGTGGCGAGCAGTACTTC. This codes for CASSSLGQGGEQYF.

DNA for the CDR3: TGTGCCAGCAGCGAGGAAGAGACCCAGTACTTC. Its translation is CASSEEETQYF. The chain links TRBV5-4 to TRBJ2-5; D uncertain. This CDR3 has 11 residues. Deletions cut 4 bases from V and 3 bases from J, with 4 bases between. Germline V gives CDR1 SGHNT, CDR2 YYREEE (reference sequence). Drawing the rest from reference TRBV5-4 and TRBJ2-5, the complete variable domain is ETGVTQSPTHLIKTRGQQVTLRCSSQSGHNTVSWYQQALGQGPQFIFQYYREEENGRGNFPPRFSGLQFPNYSSELNVNALELDDSALYLCASSEEETQYFGPGTRLLVL.

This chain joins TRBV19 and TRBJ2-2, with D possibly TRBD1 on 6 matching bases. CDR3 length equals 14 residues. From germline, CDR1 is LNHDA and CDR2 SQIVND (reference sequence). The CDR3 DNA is TGTGCAAGTTCCGGGACAACGAACACCGGGGAGCTGTTTTTT. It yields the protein CASSGTTNTGELFF. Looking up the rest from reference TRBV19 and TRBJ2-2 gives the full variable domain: DGGITQSPKYLFRKEGQNVTLSCEQNLNHDAMYWYRQDPGQGLRLIYYSQIVNDFQKGDIAEGYSVSREKKESFPLTVTSAQKNPTAFYLCASSGTTNTGELFFGEGSRLTVL.

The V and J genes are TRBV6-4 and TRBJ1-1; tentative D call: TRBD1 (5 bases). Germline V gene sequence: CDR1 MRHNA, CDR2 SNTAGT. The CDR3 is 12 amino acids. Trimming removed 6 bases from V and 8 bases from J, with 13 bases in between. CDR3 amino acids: CASRGYGGEAFF. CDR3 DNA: TGTGCCAGCAGGGGCTATGGGGGAGAAGCTTTCTTT.

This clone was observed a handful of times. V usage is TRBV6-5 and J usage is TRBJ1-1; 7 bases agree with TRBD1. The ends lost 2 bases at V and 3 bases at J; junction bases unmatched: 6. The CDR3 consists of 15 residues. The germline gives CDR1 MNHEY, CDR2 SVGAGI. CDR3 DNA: TGTGCCAGCAGTTACGTAGCGGGACAGCACACTGAAGCTTTCTTT. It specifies CASSYVAGQHTEAFF.

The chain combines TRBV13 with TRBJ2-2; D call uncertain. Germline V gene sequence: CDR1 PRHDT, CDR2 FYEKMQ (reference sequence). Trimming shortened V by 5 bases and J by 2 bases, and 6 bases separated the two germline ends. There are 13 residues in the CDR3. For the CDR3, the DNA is TGTGCCAGCAGCCGCCGTAACACCGGGGAGCTGTTTTTT. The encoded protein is CASSRRNTGELFF.

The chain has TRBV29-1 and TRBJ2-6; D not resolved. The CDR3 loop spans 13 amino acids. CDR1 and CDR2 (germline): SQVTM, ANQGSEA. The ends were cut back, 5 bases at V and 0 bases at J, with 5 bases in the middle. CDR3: CSVMGSGANVLTF. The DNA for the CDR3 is TGCAGCGTTATGGGCTCTGGGGCCAACGTCCTGACTTTC.

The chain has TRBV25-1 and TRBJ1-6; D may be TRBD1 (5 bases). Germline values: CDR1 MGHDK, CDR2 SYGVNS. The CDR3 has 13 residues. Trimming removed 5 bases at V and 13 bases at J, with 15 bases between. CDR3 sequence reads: CASSPPGFAPLHF. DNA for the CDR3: TGTGCCAGCAGTCCCCCAGGGTTCGCGCCCCTCCACTTT.

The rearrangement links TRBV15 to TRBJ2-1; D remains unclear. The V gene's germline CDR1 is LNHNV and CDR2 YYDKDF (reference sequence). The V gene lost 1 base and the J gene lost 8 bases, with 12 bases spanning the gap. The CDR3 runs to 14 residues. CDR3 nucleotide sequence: TGTGCCACCAGCAGAGCGTCGGGCGCGGATGAGCAGTTCTTC. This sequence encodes CATSRASGADEQFF.

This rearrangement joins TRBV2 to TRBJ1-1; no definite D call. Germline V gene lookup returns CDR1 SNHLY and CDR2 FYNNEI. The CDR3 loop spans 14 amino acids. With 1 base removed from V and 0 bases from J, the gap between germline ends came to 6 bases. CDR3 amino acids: CASSEVAVNTEAFF. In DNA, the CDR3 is TGTGCCAGCAGTGAAGTGGCAGTGAACACTGAAGCTTTCTTT.

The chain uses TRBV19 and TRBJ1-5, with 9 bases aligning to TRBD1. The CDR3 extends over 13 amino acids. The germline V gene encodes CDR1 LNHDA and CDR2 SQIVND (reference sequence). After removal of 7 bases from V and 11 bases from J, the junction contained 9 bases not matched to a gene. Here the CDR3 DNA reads TGTGCCAGTAAAACAGGGGGCGCGAGGACCCAGCATTTT. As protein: CASKTGGARTQHF.

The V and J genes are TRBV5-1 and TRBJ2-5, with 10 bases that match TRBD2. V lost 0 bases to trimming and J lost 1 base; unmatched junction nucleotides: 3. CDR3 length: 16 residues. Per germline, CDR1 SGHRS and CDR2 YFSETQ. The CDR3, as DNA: TGCGCCAGCAGCTTGGAAGTAGCGGGGGGCCAAGAGACCCAGTACTTC. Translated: CASSLEVAGGQETQYF.

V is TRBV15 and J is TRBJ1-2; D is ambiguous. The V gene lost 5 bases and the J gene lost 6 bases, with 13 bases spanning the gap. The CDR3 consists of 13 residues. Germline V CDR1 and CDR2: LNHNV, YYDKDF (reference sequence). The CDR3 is CATSVKGFHGYTF. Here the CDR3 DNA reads TGTGCCACCAGCGTGAAGGGCTTTCATGGCTACACCTTC.

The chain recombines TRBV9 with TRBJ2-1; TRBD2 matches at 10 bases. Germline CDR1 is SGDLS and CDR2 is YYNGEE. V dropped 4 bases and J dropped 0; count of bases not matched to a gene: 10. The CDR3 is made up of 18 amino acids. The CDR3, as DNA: TGTGCCAGCAGCTCATGGACTAGCGGAACCTTCTCCTACAATGAGCAGTTCTTC. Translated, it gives CASSSWTSGTFSYNEQFF.

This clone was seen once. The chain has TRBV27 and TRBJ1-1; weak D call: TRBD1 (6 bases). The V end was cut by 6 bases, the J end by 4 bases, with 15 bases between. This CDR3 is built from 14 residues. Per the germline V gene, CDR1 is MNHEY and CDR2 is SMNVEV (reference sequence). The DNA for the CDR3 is TGTGCCAGCAGACTACAGGGAGGTGGCACTGAAGCTTTCTTT. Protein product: CASRLQGGGTEAFF.

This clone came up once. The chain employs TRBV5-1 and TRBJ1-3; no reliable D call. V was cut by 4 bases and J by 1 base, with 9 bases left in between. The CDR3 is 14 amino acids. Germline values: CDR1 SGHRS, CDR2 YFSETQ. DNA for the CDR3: TGCGCCAGCAGCCCTCGGAGGTCTGGAAACACCATATATTTT. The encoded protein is CASSPRRSGNTIYF.

As DNA, the CDR3 is TGTGCCAGCAGTGCACCCGGGCTAGCGGGAAATCCCCTGGTCACAGATACGCAGTATTTT. Protein sequence: CASSAPGLAGNPLVTDTQYF. The V gene is TRBV27, the J gene TRBJ2-3, with 9 bases fitting TRBD2. Germline loops: CDR1 MNHEY, CDR2 SMNVEV (reference sequence). With 5 bases clipped from V and 2 bases from J, the junction kept 20 bases outside the gene matches. The CDR3 is 20 residues long.

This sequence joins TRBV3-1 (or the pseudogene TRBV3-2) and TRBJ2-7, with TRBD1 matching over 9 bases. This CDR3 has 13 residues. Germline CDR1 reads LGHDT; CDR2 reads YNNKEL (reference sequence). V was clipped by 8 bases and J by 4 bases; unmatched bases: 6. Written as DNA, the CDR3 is TGTGCCAGCTCCCAGGGACAGGGTTACGAGCAGTACTTC. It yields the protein CASSQGQGYEQYF.

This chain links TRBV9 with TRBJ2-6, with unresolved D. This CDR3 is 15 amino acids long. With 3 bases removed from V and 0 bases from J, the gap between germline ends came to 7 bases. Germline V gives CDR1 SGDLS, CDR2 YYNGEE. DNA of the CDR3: TGTGCCAGCAGCGCTATTTTCTCTGGGGCCAACGTCCTGACTTTC. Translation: CASSAIFSGANVLTF.

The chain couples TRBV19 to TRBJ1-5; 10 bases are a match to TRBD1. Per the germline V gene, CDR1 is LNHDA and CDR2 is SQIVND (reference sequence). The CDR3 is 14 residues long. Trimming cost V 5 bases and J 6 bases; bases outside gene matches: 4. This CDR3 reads CASSGTGAIQPQHF. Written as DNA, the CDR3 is TGTGCCAGTAGTGGGACAGGGGCGATTCAGCCCCAGCATTTT.

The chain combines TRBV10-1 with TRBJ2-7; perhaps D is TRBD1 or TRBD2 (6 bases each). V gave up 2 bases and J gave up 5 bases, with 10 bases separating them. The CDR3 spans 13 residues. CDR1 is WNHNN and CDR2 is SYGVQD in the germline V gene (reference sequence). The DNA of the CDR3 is TGCGCCAGCAGTGAGGGGGGGCGGGACGAGCAGTACTTC. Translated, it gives CASSEGGRDEQYF.

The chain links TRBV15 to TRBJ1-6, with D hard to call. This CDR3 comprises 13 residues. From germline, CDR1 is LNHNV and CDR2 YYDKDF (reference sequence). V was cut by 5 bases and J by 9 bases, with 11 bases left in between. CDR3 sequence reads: CATSLEIGSPLHF. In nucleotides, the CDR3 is TGTGCCACCAGCTTAGAGATCGGTTCACCCCTCCACTTT.

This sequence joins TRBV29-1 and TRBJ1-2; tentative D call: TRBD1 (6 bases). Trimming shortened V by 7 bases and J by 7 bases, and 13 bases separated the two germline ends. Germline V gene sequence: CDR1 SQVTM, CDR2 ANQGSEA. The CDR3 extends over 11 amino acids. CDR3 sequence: CSGEGGSGYTF. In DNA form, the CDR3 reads TGCAGCGGGGAGGGGGGATCTGGCTACACCTTC.

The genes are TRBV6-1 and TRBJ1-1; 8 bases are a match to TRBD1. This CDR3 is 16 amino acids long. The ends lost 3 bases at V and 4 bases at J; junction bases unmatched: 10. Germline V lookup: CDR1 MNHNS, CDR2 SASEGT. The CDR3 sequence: CASSEDAGGGGTEAFF. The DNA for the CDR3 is TGTGCCAGCAGTGAGGACGCAGGGGGCGGGGGCACTGAAGCTTTCTTT.